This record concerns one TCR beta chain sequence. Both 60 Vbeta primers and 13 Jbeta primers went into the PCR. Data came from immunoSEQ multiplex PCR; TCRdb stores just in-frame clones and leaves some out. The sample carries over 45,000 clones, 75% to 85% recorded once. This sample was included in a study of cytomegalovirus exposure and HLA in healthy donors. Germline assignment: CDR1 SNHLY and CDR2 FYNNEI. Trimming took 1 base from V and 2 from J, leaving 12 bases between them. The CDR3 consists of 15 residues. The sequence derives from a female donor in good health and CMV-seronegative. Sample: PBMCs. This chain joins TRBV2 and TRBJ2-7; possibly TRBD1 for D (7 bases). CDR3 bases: TGTGCCAGCAGTGAAGAGGGGGGACAGACCTACGAGCAGTACTTC. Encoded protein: CASSEEGGQTYEQYF.